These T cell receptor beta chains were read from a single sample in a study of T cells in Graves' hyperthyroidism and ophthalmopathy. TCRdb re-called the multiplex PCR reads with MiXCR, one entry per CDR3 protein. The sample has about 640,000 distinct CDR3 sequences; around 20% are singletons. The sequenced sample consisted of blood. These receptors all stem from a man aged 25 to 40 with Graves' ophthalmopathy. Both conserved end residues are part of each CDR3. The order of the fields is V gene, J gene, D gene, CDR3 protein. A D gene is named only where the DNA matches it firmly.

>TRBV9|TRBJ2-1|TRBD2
CASSTPGLAGGPVAGEQFF
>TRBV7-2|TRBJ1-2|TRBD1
CASSRDRAGGYTF
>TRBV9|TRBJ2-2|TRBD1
CASSIGTGATGELFF
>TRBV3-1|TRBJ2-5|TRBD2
CASSHGRGGRETQYF
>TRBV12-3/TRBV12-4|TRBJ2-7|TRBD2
CASSSRTSWAYEQYF
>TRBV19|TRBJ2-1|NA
CASSIVGGKSLEQFF
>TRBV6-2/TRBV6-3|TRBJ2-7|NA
CASSYPLAGTKSYEQYF
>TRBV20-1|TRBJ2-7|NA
CSAREAGLDYEQYF
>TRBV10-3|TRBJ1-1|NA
CAISVRQRSTAEAFF
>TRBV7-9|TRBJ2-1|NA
CASSRLTGAGYNEQFF
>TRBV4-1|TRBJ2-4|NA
CASSQAALAKNIQYF
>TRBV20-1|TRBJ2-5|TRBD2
CSALGLAGEETQYF
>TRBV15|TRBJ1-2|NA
CATSRDGGRAGANYGYTF
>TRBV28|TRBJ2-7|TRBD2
CASSPWTSGSYEQYF
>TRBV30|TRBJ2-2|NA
CAWSVAAPGELFF
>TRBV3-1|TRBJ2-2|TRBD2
CASSQDSSGRGELFF
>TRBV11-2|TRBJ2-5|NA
CASSLARRETQETQYF
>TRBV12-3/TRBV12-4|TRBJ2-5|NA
CASSLGRGTESQETQYF
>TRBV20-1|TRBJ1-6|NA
CSARASFWENSPLHF
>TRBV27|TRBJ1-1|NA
CASSLAGAVRTEAFF
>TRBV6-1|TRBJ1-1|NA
CASREGGRNTEAFF
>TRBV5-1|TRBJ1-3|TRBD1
CASRPGTATSGNTIYF
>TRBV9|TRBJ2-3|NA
CASSVSGGSTDTQYF
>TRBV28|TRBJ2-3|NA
CASSLRESTDTQYF
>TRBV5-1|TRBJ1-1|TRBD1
CASSPTGRNTEAFF
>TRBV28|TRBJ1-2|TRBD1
CASSRDRVKGYTF
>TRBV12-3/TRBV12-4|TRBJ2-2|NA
CASSLAREPTGELFF
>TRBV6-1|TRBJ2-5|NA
CASARDGRRGAQYF
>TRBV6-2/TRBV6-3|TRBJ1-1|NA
CASSYPRTASDTEAFF
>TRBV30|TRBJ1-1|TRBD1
CASTRDRGLGEAFF
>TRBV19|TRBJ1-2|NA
CASSIGGIYGYTF
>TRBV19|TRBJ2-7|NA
CASSSGDPKEEQYF
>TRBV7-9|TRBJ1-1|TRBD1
CASRPNRGQGTEAFF
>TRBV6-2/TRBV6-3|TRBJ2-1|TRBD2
CASTGGRSYNEQFF
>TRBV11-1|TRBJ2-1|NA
CASSLAGTGNNEQFF
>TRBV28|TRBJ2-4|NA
CASPKNIQYF
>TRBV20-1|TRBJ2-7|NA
CSARDIYTEQYF
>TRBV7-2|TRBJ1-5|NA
CASSLAPYSNQPQHF
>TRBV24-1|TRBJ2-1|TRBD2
CATAPGLAGSYNEQFF
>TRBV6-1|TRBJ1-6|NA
CASSEGSSSYNSPLHF
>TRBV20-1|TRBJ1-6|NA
CSASQGAPLHF
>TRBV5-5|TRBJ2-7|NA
CASSLIWGGRDEQYF
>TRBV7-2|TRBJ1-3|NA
CASSLVGGPYSGNTIYF
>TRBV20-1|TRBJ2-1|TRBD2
CSARVAGGGPYNEQFF
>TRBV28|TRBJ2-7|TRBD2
CASSLSGLAGDYEQYF
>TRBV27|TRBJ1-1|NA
CASSFKAPGGTEAFF